This TCR beta chain was retrieved from a study of T cells in narcolepsy. Findings and limits, study-wide: Blood of same and different patients, but not healthy controls, reportedly held recurring autoreactive clonotypes.

Details on this clone: Its target is unknown.

Produced via immunoSEQ multiplex PCR; TCRdb's table is partial and in-frame only. The data show about 15,000 clones, 85% seen once. The sample taken for sequencing was memory (CD45RA-) CD4+ T cells from blood. The receptor was derived from a human donor in good health.

In nucleotides, the CDR3 is TGTGCCAGCAATAACCGGGACACGAGGTCACCCCTCCACTTT. Translation gives CASNNRDTRSPLHF. The chain joins TRBV27 to TRBJ1-6; D is perhaps TRBD1 (6 bases). Germline V gene sequence: CDR1 MNHEY, CDR2 SMNVEV (reference sequence). CDR3 length: 14 amino acids. Trimming removed 7 bases from V and 10 bases from J, with 17 bases in between.